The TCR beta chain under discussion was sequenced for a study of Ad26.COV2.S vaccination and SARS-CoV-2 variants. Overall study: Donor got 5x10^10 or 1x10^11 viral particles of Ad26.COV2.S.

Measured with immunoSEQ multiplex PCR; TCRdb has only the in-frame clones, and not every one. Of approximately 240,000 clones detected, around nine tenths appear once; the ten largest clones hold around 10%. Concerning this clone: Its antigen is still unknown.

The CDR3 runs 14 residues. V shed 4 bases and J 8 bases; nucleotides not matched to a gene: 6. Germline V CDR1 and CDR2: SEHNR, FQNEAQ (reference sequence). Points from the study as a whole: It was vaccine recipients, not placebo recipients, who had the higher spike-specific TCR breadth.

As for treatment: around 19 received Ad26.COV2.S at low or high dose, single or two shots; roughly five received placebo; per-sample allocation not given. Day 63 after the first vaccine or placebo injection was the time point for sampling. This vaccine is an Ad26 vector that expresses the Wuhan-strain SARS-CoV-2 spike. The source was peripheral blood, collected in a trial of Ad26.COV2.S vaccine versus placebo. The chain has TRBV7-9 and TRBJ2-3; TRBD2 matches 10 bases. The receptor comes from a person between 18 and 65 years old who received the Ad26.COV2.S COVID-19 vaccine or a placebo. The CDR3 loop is CASSYETSGFTQYF. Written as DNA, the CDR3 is TGTGCCAGCAGCTATGAGACTAGCGGGTTTACGCAGTATTTT.